The next 20 T cell receptor beta chains were all read from a single sample in a study of technical replicates of blood from a few donors. Repertoires were generated with immunoSEQ multiplex PCR, while TCRdb's copy carries only in-frame clones and drops some. The repertoire consists of more than 65,000 clones, with about 91% occurring once and the leading ten covering roughly 0.4%. Sequencing was performed on T cells isolated from PBMCs. These receptors originate from a human donor in good health.

The chain is built from TRBV25-1 and TRBJ2-6, with a tentative D call TRBD1 (6 bases). The germline gives CDR1 MGHDK, CDR2 SYGVNS. CDR3 size: 17 residues. V dropped 4 bases and J dropped 0 bases, with 13 bases sitting between them. The CDR3 sequence: CASSGATGTSGANVLTF. The CDR3 DNA follows: TGTGCCAGCAGTGGAGCCACAGGGACCTCTGGGGCCAACGTCCTGACTTTC. Filled out from reference TRBV25-1 and TRBJ2-6, the complete variable domain reads EADIYQTPRYLVIGTGKKITLECSQTMGHDKMYWYQQDPGMELHLIHYSYGVNSTEKGDLSSESTVSRIRTEHFPLTLESARPSHTSQYLCASSGATGTSGANVLTFGAGSRLTVL.

The rearrangement links TRBV28 to TRBJ2-1; possibly TRBD2 for D (6 bases). The CDR3 has 13 residues. Germline V lookup: CDR1 MDHEN, CDR2 SYDVKM. The V end lost 5 bases, the J end lost 7 bases, and 12 bases lay between the germline ends. The CDR3 reads CASSTLAMNEQFF. The CDR3 DNA sequence: TGTGCCAGCAGTACTCTAGCGATGAATGAGCAGTTCTTC.

This chain joins TRBV7-9 and TRBJ1-2, with 7 bases fitting TRBD1. With V trimmed by 6 bases and J by 4 bases, 5 bases remained unmatched. The germline CDR1 and CDR2 sequences are SEHNR and FQNEAQ (reference sequence). CDR3 size: 13 residues. CDR3 loop: CASSLDRLYGYTF. The DNA for the CDR3 is TGTGCCAGCAGTTTGGACAGGCTCTATGGCTACACCTTC. The full variable domain, completed using reference TRBV7-9 and TRBJ1-2, is DTGVSQNPRHKITKRGQNVTFRCDPISEHNRLYWYRQTLGQGPEFLTYFQNEAQLEKSRLLSDRFSAERPKGSFSTLEIQRTEQGDSAMYLCASSLDRLYGYTFGSGTRLTVV.

The table lists this clone with a few counts. This rearrangement joins TRBV28 to TRBJ1-2, with TRBD1 matching over 7 bases. The CDR3 consists of 13 residues. J gave up 8 bases and V 6 bases, and 9 bases lay outside the gene matches. The germline CDR1 and CDR2 sequences are MDHEN and SYDVKM. CDR3: CASSPTTGTGYTF. CDR3 in DNA: TGTGCCAGCAGCCCAACGACAGGGACCGGCTACACCTTC.

The chain links TRBV19 to TRBJ1-1; the D is unclear. CDR1 is LNHDA, CDR2 SQIVND, per germline (reference sequence). The CDR3 covers 12 residues. With 7 bases removed from V and 2 bases from J, the gap between germline ends came to 8 bases. CDR3: CASNGLNTEAFF. CDR3 nucleotides: TGTGCCAGTAATGGCCTCAACACTGAAGCTTTCTTT.

The chain combines TRBV5-4 with TRBJ1-1, with D maybe TRBD1 (6 bases). The V end lost 2 bases, the J end lost 4 bases, and 12 bases lay between the germline ends. Germline V gene sequence: CDR1 SGHNT, CDR2 YYREEE (reference sequence). The CDR3 length is 14 residues. The CDR3 DNA reads TGTGCCAGCAGCTTTAGAGGGGGTAGCACTGAAGCTTTCTTT. It is translated as CASSFRGGSTEAFF.

The chain has TRBV9 and TRBJ2-1; 7 bases line up with TRBD2. V shed 1 base and J 8 bases; nucleotides not matched to a gene: 9. CDR1 and CDR2 (germline): SGDLS, YYNGEE. The CDR3 consists of 15 residues. In DNA form, the CDR3 reads TGTGCCAGCAGCGTAACTGGGGAGGGGATGGATGAGCAGTTCTTC. It specifies CASSVTGEGMDEQFF.

In this sample, this clone turned up once. One end of the junction is discordant with germline, which a read error may explain. The V call is TRBV7-7, the J call TRBJ2-2; D might be TRBD2 (6 bases). This CDR3 has 14 amino acids. Germline assignment: CDR1 SSHAT and CDR2 FNYEAQ (reference sequence). The CDR3 DNA sequence: TGTGCTAGCAGCTTAGGAGGGCGAACCGGGGAGCTGTTTTTT. Amino acids: CASSLGGRTGELFF.

The chain joins TRBV10-3 to TRBJ2-7; 7 positions agree with TRBD1. Unmatched junction bases numbered 3, after V lost 9 bases and J lost 4 bases. Germline V gives CDR1 ENHRY, CDR2 SYGVKD. The length of the CDR3 is 11 residues. This chain's CDR3 is CAILQGYEQYF. The CDR3 DNA reads as TGTGCCATTTTACAGGGGTACGAGCAGTACTTC.

The rearrangement links TRBV6-5 to TRBJ2-7; 9 bases map to TRBD1. V shed 6 bases, J shed 3 bases, and the junction held 6 bases outside the gene matches. The CDR3 extends over 14 amino acids. Germline V gene data show CDR1 as MNHEY and CDR2 as SVGAGI. The CDR3 coding sequence is TGTGCCAGCAGGACAGGGGGATCCCTCTACGAGCAGTACTTC. Translation: CASRTGGSLYEQYF.

The V and J genes are TRBV27 and TRBJ1-1, with a possible D match to TRBD1 (6 bases). Trimming took off 3 bases at V and 3 bases at J, with 8 bases between the two ends. CDR3 length: 13 amino acids. Germline CDR1 reads MNHEY; CDR2 reads SMNVEV (reference sequence). In DNA form, the CDR3 reads TGTGCCAGCAGTTTTGGGGGCGACACTGAAGCTTTCTTT. It translates to CASSFGGDTEAFF.

The V gene is TRBV27, the J gene TRBJ1-1; D is ambiguous. The V end was cut by 7 bases, the J end by 1 base, with 13 bases between. The CDR3 sequence is 14 residues long. Germline CDR1 and CDR2: MNHEY and SMNVEV (reference sequence). The CDR3 sequence is CASILRAGNTEAFF. The CDR3 region has the DNA TGTGCCAGCATCCTTCGGGCGGGGAACACTGAAGCTTTCTTT.

This chain links TRBV9 with TRBJ2-1, with 8 nucleotides matching TRBD2. This CDR3 contains 14 residues. CDR1 SGDLS and CDR2 YYNGEE come from the germline V gene. Trimming at V came to 3 bases and at J to 1 base, leaving 0 bases not matched to a gene. CDR3 amino acids: CASSGGGSYNEQFF. CDR3 coding DNA: TGTGCCAGCAGCGGCGGGGGGTCCTACAATGAGCAGTTCTTC.

For this clone: A much larger clonotype is one base distant, so this may be a read error. This chain links TRBV9 with TRBJ1-4, with D possibly being TRBD1 (6 bases). The germline V gene encodes CDR1 SGDLS and CDR2 YYNGEE. The CDR3 contains 13 residues. With 4 bases removed from V and 3 bases from J, the gap between germline ends came to 7 bases. The CDR3 protein is CASSRTANEKLFF. In DNA form, the CDR3 reads TGTGCCAGCAGCCGGACAGCTAATGAAAAACTGTTTTTT. Variable domain in full (rest from reference TRBV9 and TRBJ1-4): DSGVTQTPKHLITATGQRVTLRCSPRSGDLSVYWYQQSLDQGLQFLIQYYNGEERAKGNILERFSAQQFPDLHSELNLSSLELGDSALYFCASSRTANEKLFFGSGTQLSVL.

The table lists this clone with a count of one. The chain is built from TRBV19 and TRBJ2-3; D might be TRBD2 (5 bases). Germline assignment: CDR1 LNHDA and CDR2 SQIVND (reference sequence). This CDR3 spans 14 amino acids. Trimming cost V 7 bases and J 5 bases, with 16 bases left between them. The CDR3 here is CASTWAGGRDTQYF. The CDR3 nucleotides read TGTGCCAGTACTTGGGCAGGAGGTAGAGATACGCAGTATTTT.

The genes are TRBV28 and TRBJ1-5, with D hard to call. Trimming cost V 3 bases and J 9 bases, with 12 bases left between them. The germline gives CDR1 MDHEN, CDR2 SYDVKM. The CDR3 is made up of 13 amino acids. The CDR3 here is CASSFPKPAPQHF. The CDR3 region has the DNA TGTGCCAGCAGTTTCCCTAAACCCGCGCCCCAGCATTTT. Full variable domain (rest looked up from reference TRBV28 and TRBJ1-5): DVKVTQSSRYLVKRTGEKVFLECVQDMDHENMFWYRQDPGLGLRLIYFSYDVKMKEKGDIPEGYSVSREKKERFSLILESASTNQTSMYLCASSFPKPAPQHFGDGTRLSIL.

The chain joins TRBV4-2 to TRBJ2-1; D is undetermined. Per the germline V gene, CDR1 is LGHNA and CDR2 is YNFKEQ. This CDR3 spans 16 amino acids. The V end was cut by 0 bases, the J end by 1 base, with 10 bases between. CDR3 sequence (DNA): TGTGCCAGCAGCCAAGACCCAGCGAAATCCTACAATGAGCAGTTCTTC. Translation: CASSQDPAKSYNEQFF.

The chain is built from TRBV28 and TRBJ2-7, with D uncertain. This CDR3 spans 12 amino acids. Germline V gene data show CDR1 as MDHEN and CDR2 as SYDVKM. Trimming stripped 5 bases from V and 4 bases from J, with 9 bases between. The CDR3 sequence is CASSLRPYEQYF. CDR3 in DNA: TGTGCCAGCAGTCTGAGGCCGTACGAGCAGTACTTC.

The genes are TRBV27 and TRBJ1-4; D not resolved. Trimming removed 2 bases at V and 3 bases at J, with 16 bases between. This CDR3 contains 17 residues. Looked up from germline, CDR1 is MNHEY and CDR2 is SMNVEV (reference sequence). DNA for the CDR3: TGTGCCAGCAGTTTAAGATCCCTCGGGTTAGCTAATGAAAAACTGTTTTTT. It specifies CASSLRSLGLANEKLFF.

The chain recombines TRBV30 with TRBJ1-5; maybe TRBD1 (6 bases). CDR1 is GTSNPN and CDR2 is SVGIG in the germline V gene (reference sequence). The CDR3 is 14 amino acids. Trimming took off 2 bases at V and 6 bases at J, with 14 bases between the two ends. For the CDR3, the DNA is TGTGCCTGGAGTTTAGTTCAGGGGAGTCAGCCCCAGCATTTT. Amino acid sequence: CAWSLVQGSQPQHF.